The entry below gives a single TCR beta chain sequence along with its context. The sample originates from a study of blood T cell repertoires in COVID-19. Original handling: Nucleated cell counts were estimated from reference gene primer amplification. This table comes from immunoSEQ multiplex PCR, and its TCRdb copy is limited to in-frame clones, with some not included. Clone size and the V and J calls come from that table; the DNA yielded D and trimming. The data show around 97,000 clones, roughly 90% seen once. V shed 5 bases and J shed 2 bases, with 15 bases lying between them. Germline assignment: CDR1 GTSNPN and CDR2 SVGIG (reference sequence). The CDR3 length is 14 residues.

The TCR sequence derives from a woman aged 60 to 75 with acute or convalescent COVID-19. Sequencing was performed on peripheral blood. V usage is TRBV30 and J usage is TRBJ2-5; D is possibly TRBD1 (5 bases). CDR3 nucleotides: TGTGCCTGGGTCCGGCAGGGTTCTCAAGAGACCCAGTACTTC. It codes for CAWVRQGSQETQYF.